The 30 T cell receptor beta chains given below trace back to one sample, sequenced in a study of shared clonotypes between healthy human individuals. The table came from immunoSEQ multiplex PCR; TCRdb's copy has only in-frame clones and leaves some out. In the table there are 2 million to 3 million clones, 80% to 95% of which are singletons. Material for sequencing was naive CD4+ T cells from PBMCs. Described subset: CD45RA+ positively selected. All receptors derive from a man in his late teens or twenties in good health. Some clones in this sample may be carry-over from other donors' samples.

This chain joins TRBV9 and TRBJ1-2; D not resolved. The germline V and J ends were trimmed by 1 base and 0 bases, with 7 bases remaining between them. This CDR3 is built from 14 residues. The V gene's germline CDR1 is SGDLS and CDR2 YYNGEE. CDR3 protein: CASSVWTANYGYTF. The CDR3 nucleotides read TGTGCCAGCAGCGTATGGACGGCTAACTATGGCTACACCTTC.

This chain joins TRBV19 and TRBJ2-1; maybe TRBD2 (5 bases). V was trimmed by 2 bases and J by 5 bases, leaving 7 bases between them. Germline values: CDR1 LNHDA, CDR2 SQIVND (reference sequence). The CDR3 has 13 amino acids. The CDR3 sequence is CASSIWRDNEQFF. The CDR3 DNA reads TGTGCCAGTAGTATATGGCGGGACAATGAGCAGTTCTTC.

J is TRBJ2-7 and V is TRBV9, with TRBD1 matching 9 bases. This CDR3 has 16 residues. Looked up from germline, CDR1 is SGDLS and CDR2 is YYNGEE. V shed 4 bases and J 5 bases; nucleotides not matched to a gene: 13. CDR3 amino acids: CASSHRPGQGSHEQYF. CDR3 bases: TGTGCCAGCAGCCACCGACCGGGACAGGGATCCCACGAGCAGTACTTC. Full variable domain (outside the CDR3, taken from reference TRBV9 and TRBJ2-7): DSGVTQTPKHLITATGQRVTLRCSPRSGDLSVYWYQQSLDQGLQFLIQYYNGEERAKGNILERFSAQQFPDLHSELNLSSLELGDSALYFCASSHRPGQGSHEQYFGPGTRLTVT.

This chain links TRBV7-2 with TRBJ1-1; maybe TRBD1 (5 bases). V was clipped by 8 bases and J by 1 base, with 14 bases between them. Germline-derived CDR1 and CDR2 are SGHTA and FQGNSA. The CDR3 totals 14 residues. The CDR3 protein is CASGWDRWNTEAFF. As DNA, the CDR3 is TGTGCCAGCGGCTGGGACCGATGGAACACTGAAGCTTTCTTT.

J is TRBJ1-2 and V is TRBV5-1; D unclear. Trimming stripped 5 bases from V and 7 bases from J, with 15 bases between. CDR1 is SGHRS, CDR2 YFSETQ, per germline. The CDR3 is 13 residues long. The CDR3 nucleotides read TGCGCCAGCAGGCTCAGCCCCTATTCTGGCTACACCTTC. This translates into CASRLSPYSGYTF.

The gene calls are TRBV14 and TRBJ2-7, with D perhaps TRBD2 (7 bases). V was pared by 1 base and J by 13 bases, with 17 bases between. Looked up from germline, CDR1 is SGHDN and CDR2 is FVKESK. CDR3 length: 13 residues. The chain's CDR3 is CASSQAGGQGPYF. The CDR3 DNA follows: TGTGCCAGCAGCCAAGCGGGGGGTCAGGGGCCTTACTTC.

This chain links TRBV2 with TRBJ2-6; TRBD1 matches 8 bases. The CDR3 totals 17 residues. CDR1 is SNHLY, CDR2 FYNNEI, per germline. With V trimmed by 7 bases and J by 3 bases, 11 bases remained unmatched. CDR3 sequence reads: CASIKDREVFGANVLTF. CDR3 DNA sequence: TGTGCCAGCATTAAGGACAGGGAGGTTTTTGGGGCCAACGTCCTGACTTTC.

The chain carries TRBV5-4 and TRBJ2-1; TRBD2 aligns across 7 bases. The V gene end was trimmed by 0 bases and the J gene end by 10 bases; junction bases not matched to a gene: 13. The germline V gene encodes CDR1 SGHNT and CDR2 YYREEE (reference sequence). This CDR3 contains 16 residues. CDR3 nucleotide sequence: TGTGCCAGCAGCTTGGTCCCTAGCGGCGCCGGCGAAGAGCAGTTCTTC. It codes for CASSLVPSGAGEEQFF.

This chain uses TRBV9 with TRBJ1-5, with 7 bases identical to TRBD1. This CDR3 spans 14 amino acids. J lost 10 bases, V lost 4 bases, and 11 bases had no gene match. The germline CDR1 and CDR2 sequences are SGDLS and YYNGEE. The CDR3 region is CASSPSARDSPQHF. CDR3 nucleotide sequence: TGTGCCAGCAGCCCCTCAGCGCGGGACAGCCCCCAGCATTTT.

This clone was counted only a few times. The rearrangement joins TRBV28 to TRBJ2-1, with 10 bases fitting TRBD2. Trimming removed 5 bases from V and 4 bases from J; junction bases left unmatched: 5. Per the germline V gene, CDR1 is MDHEN and CDR2 is SYDVKM. The CDR3 has 15 amino acids. The CDR3 DNA reads as TGTGCCAGCAGTAGTAGCGGGAGGTGGTACAATGAGCAGTTCTTC. Translation: CASSSSGRWYNEQFF.

This sequence joins TRBV29-1 and TRBJ1-2; a weak D match, TRBD1 (6 bases). Trimming removed 6 bases from V and 3 bases from J, with 11 bases in between. Germline CDR1 SQVTM, CDR2 ANQGSEA. The CDR3 spans 12 residues. The CDR3 DNA reads as TGCAGCGTCGTCAGGGGATACTATGGCTACACCTTC. Translation gives CSVVRGYYGYTF. The whole variable domain, filled in from reference TRBV29-1 and TRBJ1-2, reads SAVISQKPSRDICQRGTSLTIQCQVDSQVTMMFWYRQQPGQSLTLIATANQGSEATYESGFVIDKFPISRPNLTFSTLTVSNMSPEDSSIYLCSVVRGYYGYTFGSGTRLTVV.

As concerns this clone: Within the sample, other DNA sequences also encode this same CDR3. This chain links TRBV19 with TRBJ1-5; D remains unclear. Germline V lookup: CDR1 LNHDA, CDR2 SQIVND (reference sequence). Trimming removed 6 bases at V and 2 bases at J, with 5 bases between. CDR3 length: 12 amino acids. This CDR3 reads CASRGRNQPQHF. The CDR3, as DNA: TGTGCCAGTAGAGGGCGCAATCAGCCCCAGCATTTT.

Only one count was recorded for this clone. The J gene is TRBJ2-2, the V gene TRBV19; 7 nucleotides align to TRBD1. Trimming cost V 2 bases and J 3 bases; bases outside gene matches: 9. The CDR3 has 17 amino acids. Per germline, CDR1 LNHDA and CDR2 SQIVND (reference sequence). CDR3 in DNA: TGTGCCAGTAGTATAATCCGGGACAGTTTTGACACCGGGGAGCTGTTTTTT. Its protein is CASSIIRDSFDTGELFF. Using reference TRBV19 and TRBJ2-2 for the parts outside the CDR3, the full variable domain is DGGITQSPKYLFRKEGQNVTLSCEQNLNHDAMYWYRQDPGQGLRLIYYSQIVNDFQKGDIAEGYSVSREKKESFPLTVTSAQKNPTAFYLCASSIIRDSFDTGELFFGEGSRLTVL.

This rearrangement joins TRBV4-1 to TRBJ1-6; no clear D. The CDR3 is 15 amino acids. The V gene's germline CDR1 is MGHRA and CDR2 YSYEKL. Trimming pared 2 bases from V and 5 bases from J, leaving 10 bases between. CDR3 nucleotides: TGCGCCAGCAGCCAATTCGACCGAAATAATTCACCCCTCCACTTT. Its protein is CASSQFDRNNSPLHF.

Comments on this clone: Other DNA sequences in this sample translate to the same CDR3. J is TRBJ2-7 and V is TRBV7-2; 9 bases are a match to TRBD1. Germline CDR1 and CDR2: SGHTA and FQGNSA. The CDR3 consists of 14 residues. The trim removed 5 bases at V and 2 bases at J, leaving 4 bases unmatched. CDR3 residues: CASSLTGGTYEQYF. CDR3 DNA: TGTGCCAGCAGCCTGACAGGGGGGACCTACGAGCAGTACTTC. Supplemented by reference TRBV7-2 and TRBJ2-7, the full variable domain reads GAGVSQSPSNKVTEKGKDVELRCDPISGHTALYWYRQSLGQGLEFLIYFQGNSAPDKSGLPSDRFSAERTGGSVSTLTIQRTQQEDSAVYLCASSLTGGTYEQYFGPGTRLTVT.

J is TRBJ2-7 and V is TRBV9; no definite D call. Trimming pared 4 bases from V and 5 bases from J, leaving 22 bases between. CDR1 and CDR2 (germline): SGDLS, YYNGEE. The CDR3 is 16 residues long. The CDR3 nucleotides read TGTGCCAGCAGCAGGTACTCGGGTGGGGTGGTAGACGAGCAGTACTTC. It translates to CASSRYSGGVVDEQYF.

This rearrangement joins TRBV7-2 to TRBJ2-5; 11 bases are a match to TRBD1. Germline-derived CDR1 and CDR2 are SGHTA and FQGNSA. Unmatched junction bases numbered 8, after V lost 4 bases and J lost 4 bases. CDR3 length: 16 amino acids. CDR3 sequence reads: CASSSRRTGGSETQYF. DNA for the CDR3: TGTGCCAGCAGCTCACGGAGGACAGGGGGCTCAGAGACCCAGTACTTC.

This clone has just one count. The CDR3 region has the DNA TGTGCCAGCAGCTATCCGGGACAGGGGTCCTACGAGCAGTACTTC. Translating gives CASSYPGQGSYEQYF. V is TRBV7-9 and J is TRBJ2-7; 10 bases fit TRBD1. The V and J ends lost 4 bases and 1 base, in that order; junction bases with no gene match: 4. The CDR3 is 15 residues long. From germline, CDR1 is SEHNR and CDR2 FQNEAQ (reference sequence). Filled out from reference TRBV7-9 and TRBJ2-7, the complete variable domain reads DTGVSQNPRHKITKRGQNVTFRCDPISEHNRLYWYRQTLGQGPEFLTYFQNEAQLEKSRLLSDRFSAERPKGSFSTLEIQRTEQGDSAMYLCASSYPGQGSYEQYFGPGTRLTVT.

The chain has TRBV19 and TRBJ1-5, with 9 bases that match TRBD1. CDR1 is LNHDA, CDR2 SQIVND, per germline (reference sequence). This CDR3 has 14 amino acids. The J segment lost 6 bases and the V segment lost 6 bases, leaving 6 bases of the junction unmatched. The CDR3 spells CASRETGGSQPQHF. In DNA form, the CDR3 reads TGTGCCAGTAGGGAGACAGGGGGTAGTCAGCCCCAGCATTTT.

J is TRBJ1-5 and V is TRBV4-2; TRBD1 matches at 7 bases. CDR3 size: 15 residues. The J segment lost 5 bases and the V segment lost 4 bases, leaving 8 bases of the junction unmatched. Germline V lookup: CDR1 LGHNA, CDR2 YNFKEQ. CDR3 coding DNA: TGTGCCAGCAGCCCATCCGGGACAGAGGATCAGCCCCAGCATTTT. Translated: CASSPSGTEDQPQHF.

The chain employs TRBV9 and TRBJ1-1; D gene ambiguous. Deletions cut 3 bases from V and 0 bases from J, with 6 bases between. Germline assignment: CDR1 SGDLS and CDR2 YYNGEE. This CDR3 is built from 13 residues. The CDR3 DNA reads TGTGCCAGCAGCGACAGTTTGAACACTGAAGCTTTCTTT. Translating gives CASSDSLNTEAFF.

The chain carries TRBV4-2 and TRBJ2-5; 14 positions match TRBD2. The CDR3 length is 17 residues. With 2 bases clipped from V and 3 bases from J, the junction kept 5 bases outside the gene matches. CDR1 and CDR2 (germline): LGHNA, YNFKEQ. For the CDR3, the DNA is TGTGCCAGCAGCCAAAAAGGGACTAGCGGGAGTGAAGAGACCCAGTACTTC. It yields the protein CASSQKGTSGSEETQYF.

The chain recombines TRBV9 with TRBJ1-3, with D perhaps matching TRBD1 (5 bases). The CDR3 has 15 amino acids. The ends were cut back, 1 base at V and 8 bases at J, with 16 bases in the middle. CDR1 is SGDLS and CDR2 is YYNGEE in the germline V gene. DNA of the CDR3: TGTGCCAGCAGCGTACTCGGGGGGGTAGAAGACACCATATATTTT. This translates into CASSVLGGVEDTIYF.

Of note for this clone: One end of the junction is discordant with germline, which a read error may explain. J is TRBJ1-1 and V is TRBV18; D is perhaps TRBD1 (6 bases). The CDR3 loop spans 16 amino acids. Germline V gives CDR1 KGHSH, CDR2 LQKENI. DNA for the CDR3: TGTGCCAGCTCACCGTACCAAACAGGGATGAACCCTGAAGCTTTCTTT. As protein: CASSPYQTGMNPEAFF. The entire variable domain, with the rest obtained from reference TRBV18 and TRBJ1-1, is as follows: NAGVMQNPRHLVRRRGQEARLRCSPMKGHSHVYWYRQLPEEGLKFMVYLQKENIIDESGMPKERFSAEFPKEGPSILRIQQVVRGDSAAYFCASSPYQTGMNPEAFFGQGTRLTVV.

The gene calls are TRBV27 and TRBJ1-3; D is uncertain. CDR1 MNHEY and CDR2 SMNVEV come from the germline V gene (reference sequence). The length of the CDR3 is 13 residues. The V end lost 11 bases, the J end lost 0 bases, and 11 bases lay between the germline ends. This CDR3 is CASSDDSGNTIYF. The CDR3 DNA sequence: TGTGCCTCCTCGGATGACTCTGGAAACACCATATATTTT.

This clone was counted only a few times. V is TRBV19 and J is TRBJ1-3; D unresolved. This CDR3 is built from 11 residues. V was cut by 6 bases and J by 11 bases, with 11 bases left in between. CDR1 and CDR2 (germline): LNHDA, SQIVND (reference sequence). In DNA, the CDR3 is TGTGCCAGTAGGGTTGCGGAATCCATATATTTT. Its protein product is CASRVAESIYF.

The chain recombines TRBV5-1 with TRBJ2-2; 7 bases agree with TRBD2. The V gene's germline CDR1 is SGHRS and CDR2 YFSETQ. The CDR3 contains 15 residues. J was trimmed by 4 bases and V by 4 bases; bases with no gene match: 7. CDR3 in DNA: TGCGCCAGCAGCCTACTATCTAGCGGCACCGGGGAGCTGTTTTTT. The encoded protein is CASSLLSSGTGELFF.

In its sample, this clone was seen once. The genes are TRBV5-1 and TRBJ2-5; 9 bases fit TRBD2. V trimming: 0 bases; J trimming: 4 bases; junction bases outside the gene matches: 4. The CDR3 length is 15 residues. CDR1 SGHRS and CDR2 YFSETQ come from the germline V gene. CDR3 residues: CASSLDGSGRETQYF. DNA for the CDR3: TGCGCCAGCAGCTTGGATGGTAGCGGGAGAGAGACCCAGTACTTC. The variable domain in full, with the rest retrieved from reference TRBV5-1 and TRBJ2-5, is KAGVTQTPRYLIKTRGQQVTLSCSPISGHRSVSWYQQTPGQGLQFLFEYFSETQRNKGNFPGRFSGRQFSNSRSEMNVSTLELGDSALYLCASSLDGSGRETQYFGPGTRLLVL.

This rearrangement joins TRBV11-2 to TRBJ2-2; 8 bases match TRBD2. This CDR3 spans 17 amino acids. Germline CDR1 and CDR2: SGHAT and FQNNGV. Trimming took 1 base from V and 5 from J; bases not matched to a gene: 9. DNA for the CDR3: TGTGCCAGCAGCTTAGCGGGGGGCGGGAGGCGGACCGGGGAGCTGTTTTTT. As protein: CASSLAGGGRRTGELFF.

The chain carries TRBV9 and TRBJ2-3; 7 bases line up with TRBD1. CDR1 is SGDLS and CDR2 is YYNGEE in the germline V gene. V gave up 0 bases and J gave up 9 bases; unmatched junction bases: 10. This CDR3 region has 15 residues. CDR3 in amino acids: CASSVDGTEGRTQYF. The CDR3, as DNA: TGTGCCAGCAGCGTAGACGGGACAGAAGGGCGGACGCAGTATTTT.